This is a list of T cell receptor beta chains from one sample in a study of early T cells in non-severe SARS-CoV-2 infection. Using its own MiXCR run on the 5' RACE reads, TCRdb lists one record per CDR3 protein. This table has roughly 51,000 distinct CDR3 sequences, around 6.5% appearing once. Sequencing used whole blood, obtained at baseline. These receptors all stem from an adult who was a healthcare worker with PCR-confirmed SARS-CoV-2 infection or an uninfected control (not recorded which). Both conserved end residues are part of each CDR3. Fields, in order: V gene, clone size, J gene, D gene, CDR3 DNA, CDR3 protein. D genes are given only for firm matches. Not every row has a clone size; where given, it reads once, few, many or a size class.

v_call: TRBV7-2; clone_size: many; j_call: TRBJ2-1; d_call: -; cdr3_nt: TGTGCCAGCAGCTCCGCCGTAGCAAATGAGCAGTTCTTC; cdr3_aa: CASSSAVANEQFF
v_call: TRBV12-3/TRBV12-4; clone_size: many; j_call: TRBJ1-3; d_call: -; cdr3_nt: TGTGCCAGCAGACATCAGGGGATCTCTGGAAACACCATATATTTT; cdr3_aa: CASRHQGISGNTIYF
v_call: TRBV7-2; clone_size: many; j_call: TRBJ2-1; d_call: TRBD2; cdr3_nt: TGTGCCAGCAGCCGGACTAGTGGCCCCTACAATGAGCAGTTCTTC; cdr3_aa: CASSRTSGPYNEQFF
v_call: TRBV9; clone_size: many; j_call: TRBJ1-4; d_call: -; cdr3_nt: TGTGCCAGCAGCGTACAACCAATGACTAATGAAAAACTGTTTTTT; cdr3_aa: CASSVQPMTNEKLFF
v_call: TRBV6-5; clone_size: many; j_call: TRBJ1-1; d_call: TRBD1; cdr3_nt: TGTGCCAGCAGACAGACAGGGGGAAAGACTGAAGCTTTCTTT; cdr3_aa: CASRQTGGKTEAFF
v_call: TRBV5-1; clone_size: many; j_call: TRBJ1-2; d_call: -; cdr3_nt: TGCGCCAGCAGCTTGGCCCAGGGTGGCTATGGCTACACCTTC; cdr3_aa: CASSLAQGGYGYTF
v_call: TRBV6-2/TRBV6-3; clone_size: many; j_call: TRBJ2-3; d_call: -; cdr3_nt: TGTGCCAGCAGTTACAGAGATACGCAGTATTTT; cdr3_aa: CASSYRDTQYF
v_call: TRBV12-3/TRBV12-4; clone_size: -; j_call: TRBJ2-7; d_call: -; cdr3_nt: TGTGCCAGCAGTTCAGGGGTAACCTCCTACGAGCAGTACTTC; cdr3_aa: CASSSGVTSYEQYF
v_call: TRBV7-9; clone_size: few; j_call: TRBJ1-1; d_call: -; cdr3_nt: TGTGCCAGCAGCTTAACCCAGGAAGGATTGGCTTTCTTT; cdr3_aa: CASSLTQEGLAFF
v_call: TRBV19; clone_size: -; j_call: TRBJ2-2; d_call: -; cdr3_nt: TGTGCCAGTACCCCCAGTGGTGACAGAAACACCGGGGAGCTGTTTTTT; cdr3_aa: CASTPSGDRNTGELFF
v_call: TRBV20-1; clone_size: many; j_call: TRBJ2-7; d_call: -; cdr3_nt: TGCAGTGCTAGAACTAATCGAGGCCCCTCCAGGGAGCAGTACTTC; cdr3_aa: CSARTNRGPSREQYF
v_call: TRBV4-3; clone_size: many; j_call: TRBJ1-5; d_call: -; cdr3_nt: TGCGCCAGCAGCCAAGAACGGGTTTGGAGCAATCAGCCCCAGCATTTT; cdr3_aa: CASSQERVWSNQPQHF
v_call: TRBV28; clone_size: -; j_call: TRBJ2-4; d_call: -; cdr3_nt: TGTGCCAGCAGTTTGCGGCAGGCCAAAAACATTCAGTACTTC; cdr3_aa: CASSLRQAKNIQYF
v_call: TRBV29-1; clone_size: many; j_call: TRBJ1-2; d_call: -; cdr3_nt: TGCAGCGTTGAAGATCAGTCCGGGCTCCACTATGGCTACACCTTC; cdr3_aa: CSVEDQSGLHYGYTF
v_call: TRBV29-1; clone_size: few; j_call: TRBJ2-7; d_call: TRBD1; cdr3_nt: TGCAGCGGTATGAGGGACAGGGGCTACGAGCAGTACTTC; cdr3_aa: CSGMRDRGYEQYF
v_call: TRBV6-6; clone_size: many; j_call: TRBJ1-5; d_call: -; cdr3_nt: TGTGCCAGCAGTTACGGCGCCGGGAATCAGCCCCAGCATTTT; cdr3_aa: CASSYGAGNQPQHF
v_call: TRBV19; clone_size: many; j_call: TRBJ1-4; d_call: TRBD1; cdr3_nt: TGTGCCAGTAGTACGGGACAGGGAGGAAGCGTGAAACTGTTTTTT; cdr3_aa: CASSTGQGGSVKLFF
v_call: TRBV20-1; clone_size: many; j_call: TRBJ2-6; d_call: TRBD1; cdr3_nt: TGCAGTGCTGAATACCGGGACAGGACCTCTGGGGCCAACGTCCTGACTTTC; cdr3_aa: CSAEYRDRTSGANVLTF
v_call: TRBV4-3; clone_size: -; j_call: TRBJ2-7; d_call: -; cdr3_nt: TGCGCCAGCAGCCAGGCTTGGGGGAGTGAGAACGAGCAGTACTTC; cdr3_aa: CASSQAWGSENEQYF
v_call: TRBV12-3/TRBV12-4; clone_size: few; j_call: TRBJ2-7; d_call: TRBD2; cdr3_nt: TGTGCCAGCAGCCCCCTGATTGGTAGCGGGGTCTACGAGCAGTACTTC; cdr3_aa: CASSPLIGSGVYEQYF